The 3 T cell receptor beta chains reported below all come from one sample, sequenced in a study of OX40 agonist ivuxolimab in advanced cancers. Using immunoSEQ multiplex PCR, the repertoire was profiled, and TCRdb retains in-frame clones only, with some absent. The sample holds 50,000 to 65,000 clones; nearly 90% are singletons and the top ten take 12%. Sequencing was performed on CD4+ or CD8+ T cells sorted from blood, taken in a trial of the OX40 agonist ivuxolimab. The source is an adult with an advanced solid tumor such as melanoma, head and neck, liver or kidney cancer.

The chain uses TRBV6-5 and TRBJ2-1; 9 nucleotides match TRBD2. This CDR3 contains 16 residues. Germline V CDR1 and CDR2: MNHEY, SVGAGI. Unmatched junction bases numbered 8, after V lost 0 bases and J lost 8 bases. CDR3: CASSYSSAGGPDEQFF. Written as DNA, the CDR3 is TGTGCCAGCAGTTACTCCTCGGCGGGAGGGCCCGATGAGCAGTTCTTC.

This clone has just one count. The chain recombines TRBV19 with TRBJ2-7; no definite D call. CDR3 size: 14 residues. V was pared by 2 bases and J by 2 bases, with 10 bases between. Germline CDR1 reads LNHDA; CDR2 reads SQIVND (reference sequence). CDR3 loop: CASSITAEAYEQYF. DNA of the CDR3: TGTGCCAGTAGTATAACGGCGGAAGCCTACGAGCAGTACTTC.

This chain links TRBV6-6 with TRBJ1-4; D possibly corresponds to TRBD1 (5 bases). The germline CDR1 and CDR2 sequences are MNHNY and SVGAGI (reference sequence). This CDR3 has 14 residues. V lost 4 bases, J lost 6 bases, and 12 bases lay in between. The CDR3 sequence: CASSFIGGDEKLFF. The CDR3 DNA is TGTGCCAGCAGTTTTATCGGGGGGGATGAAAAACTGTTTTTT.